The 16 T cell receptor beta chains in this list originate from one sample, sequenced in a study of lymphopenia after photon versus proton radiotherapy. Measured with immunoSEQ multiplex PCR; TCRdb has only the in-frame clones, and not every one. The sample records around 150,000 clones, about nine tenths being singletons. The starting material was peripheral blood, obtained from a patient treated with photon-based radiotherapy. The receptor set was obtained from a man aged 50-60 years with gastric cancer.

This clone was counted once. The rearrangement joins TRBV7-9 to TRBJ1-2; D not certain. V was cut by 0 bases and J by 5 bases, with 10 bases left in between. This CDR3 region has 14 residues. CDR1 and CDR2 (germline): SEHNR, FQNEAQ (reference sequence). In DNA, the CDR3 is TGTGCCAGCAGCTTAGCGGACGTACGGTATGGCTACACCTTC. Its translation is CASSLADVRYGYTF.

The chain employs TRBV27 and TRBJ2-3; no firm D call. The germline CDR1 and CDR2 sequences are MNHEY and SMNVEV (reference sequence). The CDR3 loop spans 11 amino acids. V was pared by 6 bases and J by 5 bases, with 6 bases between. CDR3 in amino acids: CASRIVDTQYF. The CDR3 coding sequence is TGTGCCAGCAGAATCGTAGATACGCAGTATTTT.

J is TRBJ2-7 and V is TRBV5-1; unclear D gene. The germline V and J ends were trimmed by 5 bases and 5 bases, with 11 bases remaining between them. Germline loops: CDR1 SGHRS, CDR2 YFSETQ. This CDR3 is built from 12 residues. This CDR3 is CASSLASNEQYF. The CDR3 DNA reads TGCGCCAGCAGTCTGGCGTCGAACGAGCAGTACTTC.

V is TRBV29-1 and J is TRBJ1-2; D unclear. Trimming shortened V by 8 bases and J by 4 bases, and 14 bases separated the two germline ends. Germline values: CDR1 SQVTM, CDR2 ANQGSEA. The CDR3 sequence is 12 residues long. DNA for the CDR3: TGCAGCCTCGAGGACCGTCCCTATGGCTACACCTTC. This encodes CSLEDRPYGYTF. The full variable domain, in which reference TRBV29-1 and TRBJ1-2 provide the parts outside the CDR3, is SAVISQKPSRDICQRGTSLTIQCQVDSQVTMMFWYRQQPGQSLTLIATANQGSEATYESGFVIDKFPISRPNLTFSTLTVSNMSPEDSSIYLCSLEDRPYGYTFGSGTRLTVV.

The V call is TRBV19, the J call TRBJ2-1, with 8 bases identical to TRBD2. V trimming: 6 bases; J trimming: 2 bases; junction bases outside the gene matches: 3. The germline gives CDR1 LNHDA, CDR2 SQIVND (reference sequence). This CDR3 comprises 14 residues. This chain's CDR3 is CASSTGLAYNEQFF. The CDR3 nucleotides are TGTGCCAGTAGCACGGGACTAGCCTACAATGAGCAGTTCTTC. Combining the CDR3 with reference TRBV19 and TRBJ2-1 gives the whole variable domain DGGITQSPKYLFRKEGQNVTLSCEQNLNHDAMYWYRQDPGQGLRLIYYSQIVNDFQKGDIAEGYSVSREKKESFPLTVTSAQKNPTAFYLCASSTGLAYNEQFFGPGTRLTVL.

The gene calls are TRBV7-8 and TRBJ1-1; D is undetermined. Trimming pared 2 bases from V and 3 bases from J, leaving 13 bases between. The CDR3 runs 15 residues. Germline V gene data show CDR1 as SGHVS and CDR2 as FQNEAQ. CDR3 nucleotides: TGTGCCAGCAGCTTAATGACGCGGGCGGACACTGAAGCTTTCTTT. This codes for CASSLMTRADTEAFF.

The chain employs TRBV5-1 and TRBJ1-4, with no clear D. V lost 0 bases, J lost 4 bases, and 13 bases lay in between. Germline V gene data show CDR1 as SGHRS and CDR2 as YFSETQ. The CDR3 spans 16 residues. The CDR3 loop reads CASSLGHAKNNEKLFF. CDR3 DNA sequence: TGCGCCAGCAGCTTGGGTCACGCAAAGAATAATGAAAAACTGTTTTTT.

This sequence joins TRBV19 and TRBJ2-7; weak D call: TRBD1 (5 bases). CDR1 and CDR2 (germline): LNHDA, SQIVND (reference sequence). The length of the CDR3 is 15 residues. Trimming stripped 6 bases from V and 3 bases from J, with 18 bases between. The chain's CDR3 is CASSRTPQVFYEQYF. CDR3 in DNA: TGTGCCAGTAGCCGGACACCCCAAGTGTTCTACGAGCAGTACTTC. The full variable domain, completed using reference TRBV19 and TRBJ2-7, is DGGITQSPKYLFRKEGQNVTLSCEQNLNHDAMYWYRQDPGQGLRLIYYSQIVNDFQKGDIAEGYSVSREKKESFPLTVTSAQKNPTAFYLCASSRTPQVFYEQYFGPGTRLTVT.

The gene calls are TRBV5-4 and TRBJ1-1; D possibly corresponds to TRBD1 (5 bases). Germline V gene data show CDR1 as SGHNT and CDR2 as YYREEE (reference sequence). The CDR3 runs 15 residues. Trimming left V 0 bases short and J 2 bases short, with 11 bases between. The CDR3 protein is CASSLEPGLNTEAFF. CDR3 bases: TGTGCCAGCAGCTTGGAACCAGGGCTTAACACTGAAGCTTTCTTT.

The J gene is TRBJ2-1, the V gene TRBV5-1; 7 nucleotides align to TRBD1. This CDR3 is built from 15 residues. Germline CDR1 and CDR2: SGHRS and YFSETQ. V lost 0 bases, J lost 4 bases, and 4 bases stayed unmatched. This CDR3 reads CASSLVGTEYNEQFF. CDR3 DNA sequence: TGCGCCAGCAGCTTGGTGGGGACAGAGTACAATGAGCAGTTCTTC.

The chain joins TRBV28 to TRBJ2-1; 9 positions match TRBD2. The CDR3 loop spans 13 amino acids. Germline loops: CDR1 MDHEN, CDR2 SYDVKM. The V and J ends lost 6 bases and 8 bases, in that order; junction bases with no gene match: 5. The CDR3 protein is CASSLAGVHEQFF. In DNA form, the CDR3 reads TGTGCCAGCAGCTTAGCGGGAGTCCATGAGCAGTTCTTC.

The gene calls are TRBV2 and TRBJ1-4; D is perhaps TRBD1 (5 bases). V lost 4 bases and J lost 8, with 17 bases in between. This CDR3 spans 15 amino acids. The V gene's germline CDR1 is SNHLY and CDR2 FYNNEI. Here the CDR3 reads CASSVNRDPQEKLFF. CDR3 nucleotide sequence: TGTGCCAGCAGTGTTAACCGGGACCCCCAAGAAAAACTGTTTTTT.

This chain joins TRBV19 and TRBJ2-2; possible D gene TRBD1, 6 bases. Trimming shortened V by 4 bases and J by 4 bases, and 13 bases separated the two germline ends. The CDR3 consists of 15 residues. Germline CDR1 and CDR2: LNHDA and SQIVND (reference sequence). In DNA form, the CDR3 reads TGTGCCAGTAGTACGACTCCACAGGGCACCGGGGAGCTGTTTTTT. Residues: CASSTTPQGTGELFF.

The chain carries TRBV9 and TRBJ2-7, with 9 positions matching TRBD1. Trimming cost V 0 bases and J 4 bases; bases outside gene matches: 5. Germline V CDR1 and CDR2: SGDLS, YYNGEE. The CDR3 runs to 15 residues. DNA of the CDR3: TGTGCCAGCAGCGTAGCGGGACAGGGTCTTTACGAGCAGTACTTC. It codes for CASSVAGQGLYEQYF.

The chain is built from TRBV14 and TRBJ2-1, with D perhaps TRBD2 (6 bases). This CDR3 is 15 amino acids long. V lost 1 base, J lost 5 bases, and 12 bases lay in between. Germline V gene sequence: CDR1 SGHDN, CDR2 FVKESK. The CDR3 sequence: CASSQVSGINNEQFF. CDR3 coding DNA: TGTGCCAGCAGCCAAGTTAGCGGAATAAACAATGAGCAGTTCTTC.

The chain uses TRBV5-1 and TRBJ1-4; unclear D gene. The CDR3 is made up of 14 amino acids. Germline V lookup: CDR1 SGHRS, CDR2 YFSETQ. The V and J ends lost 4 bases and 3 bases respectively, with 10 bases between them. CDR3 DNA sequence: TGCGCCAGCAGCCCGGCCGGGTCTAATGAAAAACTGTTTTTT. Its protein is CASSPAGSNEKLFF.